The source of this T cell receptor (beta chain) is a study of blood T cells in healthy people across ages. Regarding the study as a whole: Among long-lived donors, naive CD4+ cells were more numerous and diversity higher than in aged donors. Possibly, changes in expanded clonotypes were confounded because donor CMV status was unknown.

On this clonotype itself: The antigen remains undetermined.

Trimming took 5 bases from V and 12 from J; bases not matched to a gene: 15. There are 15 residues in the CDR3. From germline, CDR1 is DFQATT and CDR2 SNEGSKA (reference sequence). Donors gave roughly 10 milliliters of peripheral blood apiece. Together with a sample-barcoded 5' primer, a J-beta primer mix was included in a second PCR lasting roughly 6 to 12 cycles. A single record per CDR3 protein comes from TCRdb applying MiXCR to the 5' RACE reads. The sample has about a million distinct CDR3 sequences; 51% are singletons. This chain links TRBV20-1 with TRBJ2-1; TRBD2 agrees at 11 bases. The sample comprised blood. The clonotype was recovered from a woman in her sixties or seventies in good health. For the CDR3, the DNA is TGCAGTGCTCTCATAGCGGGAGGGCCAGGACTTGGGCAGTTCTTC. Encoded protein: CSALIAGGPGLGQFF.